This T cell receptor beta chain was captured in a study of blood T cell repertoires in COVID-19. In the study overall: Acute and convalescent COVID-19 samples came from the United States, Italy and Spain. The analysed material was cDNA or gDNA that came from T cells, B-cell-depleted T cells, or PBMCs.

Per the authors' pipeline: The authors estimated nucleated cell counts from reference gene primer amplification. The repertoire was sequenced with immunoSEQ multiplex PCR; TCRdb's copy has only in-frame clones and lacks some. Clone size and V and J calls were adopted from that table, with D and trimming inferred from the DNA. The sample lists about 100,000 clones, almost 90% occurring once. With V trimmed by 5 bases and J by 5 bases, 13 bases remained unmatched. The CDR3 runs 16 residues. Germline V CDR1 and CDR2: GTSNPN, SVGIG (reference sequence). The chain carries TRBV30 and TRBJ2-7; 12 bases map to TRBD2. The sequence derives from a human donor in a cohort sampled during active COVID-19. The specimen sequenced was peripheral blood. This chain's CDR3 is CAWGRGAPSGRDEQYF. CDR3 nucleotide sequence: TGTGCCTGGGGACGAGGGGCTCCTAGCGGGAGGGACGAGCAGTACTTC.